A selection of T cell receptor beta chains follows, all from one sample in a study of low-dose radiotherapy and immunotherapy resistance in tumors. Each CDR3 protein gets one entry after TCRdb re-called the reads with MiXCR. The table includes 80,000 or so distinct CDR3 sequences, about 17% detected once. The material was PBMCs, obtained after low-dose radiotherapy plus immunotherapy. These receptors all come from a male donor with prostate cancer. Each CDR3 is given without its conserved first and last residue. The D gene is left open where the match is weak. For some rows the clone size is stated as once, few or many, or as a class when expanded; others skip it.

abundance: few
j_gene: TRBJ2-3
v_gene: TRBV27
d_gene: NA
CDR3aa: ASSKNRVPADTQY

abundance: many
j_gene: TRBJ1-1
v_gene: TRBV9
d_gene: NA
CDR3aa: ASSVDQGKQGEAF

abundance: many
j_gene: TRBJ1-4
v_gene: TRBV14
d_gene: NA
CDR3aa: ASSQGGRIANEKLF

abundance: many
j_gene: TRBJ1-1
v_gene: TRBV30
d_gene: NA
CDR3aa: ACGTLMNTEAF

abundance: many
j_gene: TRBJ2-7
v_gene: TRBV20-1
d_gene: NA
CDR3aa: SANSGKSSYEQY

abundance: many
j_gene: TRBJ2-2
v_gene: TRBV5-1
d_gene: NA
CDR3aa: ASSPGGSGVNTGELF

abundance: NA
j_gene: TRBJ2-7
v_gene: TRBV9
d_gene: NA
CDR3aa: ASSVGASYEQY

abundance: many
j_gene: TRBJ2-5
v_gene: TRBV14
d_gene: NA
CDR3aa: ASSHFGTPAAETQY

abundance: NA
j_gene: TRBJ1-5
v_gene: TRBV27
d_gene: NA
CDR3aa: ASSLGVGNQPQH

abundance: many
j_gene: TRBJ2-7
v_gene: TRBV4-1
d_gene: NA
CDR3aa: ASSPRSGEQY

abundance: many
j_gene: TRBJ2-5
v_gene: TRBV30
d_gene: TRBD2
CDR3aa: AWGKTSGRARETQY

abundance: many
j_gene: TRBJ2-7
v_gene: TRBV19
d_gene: TRBD1
CDR3aa: ASSIGWQGAYEQY

abundance: many
j_gene: TRBJ1-1
v_gene: TRBV27
d_gene: NA
CDR3aa: ASSRIQGINTEAF

abundance: many
j_gene: TRBJ2-1
v_gene: TRBV10-3
d_gene: TRBD1
CDR3aa: AISDRQGQGIEQF

abundance: NA
j_gene: TRBJ2-7
v_gene: TRBV28
d_gene: NA
CDR3aa: ASNSGGSYKQY

abundance: many
j_gene: TRBJ2-1
v_gene: TRBV30
d_gene: NA
CDR3aa: AWSVLTPAEQF

abundance: NA
j_gene: TRBJ1-2
v_gene: TRBV19
d_gene: NA
CDR3aa: ASSPQGSYGYT

abundance: many
j_gene: TRBJ2-2
v_gene: TRBV6-1
d_gene: NA
CDR3aa: ASSPGFGTGELF

abundance: many
j_gene: TRBJ2-7
v_gene: TRBV20-1
d_gene: TRBD2
CDR3aa: SARIAGGYEQY

abundance: many
j_gene: TRBJ2-7
v_gene: TRBV5-1
d_gene: NA
CDR3aa: ASSLVTPSDNEQY

abundance: many
j_gene: TRBJ2-3
v_gene: TRBV7-2
d_gene: TRBD2
CDR3aa: ASSLYPRAGEAGGRDTQY

abundance: NA
j_gene: TRBJ2-7
v_gene: TRBV6-5
d_gene: NA
CDR3aa: APPLAREQY

abundance: NA
j_gene: TRBJ2-1
v_gene: TRBV5-3
d_gene: TRBD1
CDR3aa: ASSKDRAYNEQF

abundance: NA
j_gene: TRBJ2-3
v_gene: TRBV6-1
d_gene: NA
CDR3aa: ASSPRADTQY

abundance: NA
j_gene: TRBJ2-7
v_gene: TRBV29-1
d_gene: TRBD2
CDR3aa: SGGLAGDFNEQY

abundance: many
j_gene: TRBJ2-5
v_gene: TRBV28
d_gene: TRBD1
CDR3aa: ASSSGQGSLETQY

abundance: many
j_gene: TRBJ2-1
v_gene: TRBV6-2/TRBV6-3
d_gene: TRBD2
CDR3aa: ASSYSMVGGRSYNEQF

abundance: many
j_gene: TRBJ2-3
v_gene: TRBV29-1
d_gene: NA
CDR3aa: SICQKNLDTQY

abundance: many
j_gene: TRBJ2-7
v_gene: TRBV12-3/TRBV12-4
d_gene: NA
CDR3aa: ASSLGEDYEQY

abundance: NA
j_gene: TRBJ2-7
v_gene: TRBV5-5
d_gene: TRBD2
CDR3aa: ASSFTGTSGKAQY

abundance: many
j_gene: TRBJ1-4
v_gene: TRBV4-3
d_gene: NA
CDR3aa: ASSPGAGTNEKLF

abundance: NA
j_gene: TRBJ2-2
v_gene: TRBV3-1
d_gene: TRBD1
CDR3aa: ASSHPRQGRTGELF

abundance: many
j_gene: TRBJ1-5
v_gene: TRBV28
d_gene: NA
CDR3aa: ASETGSSNQPQH

abundance: many
j_gene: TRBJ2-1
v_gene: TRBV30
d_gene: NA
CDR3aa: AWSVSRVEQF

abundance: NA
j_gene: TRBJ2-5
v_gene: TRBV28
d_gene: TRBD2
CDR3aa: ASSLAGSGRETQY

abundance: many
j_gene: TRBJ2-2
v_gene: TRBV7-9
d_gene: NA
CDR3aa: ASLEGSGELF

abundance: many
j_gene: TRBJ2-7
v_gene: TRBV5-1
d_gene: NA
CDR3aa: ASSFDPGSSYEQY

abundance: NA
j_gene: TRBJ2-2
v_gene: TRBV10-3
d_gene: NA
CDR3aa: ASRANTGELF

abundance: many
j_gene: TRBJ2-7
v_gene: TRBV14
d_gene: NA
CDR3aa: ASSPRLVYEQY

abundance: NA
j_gene: TRBJ2-7
v_gene: TRBV5-1
d_gene: NA
CDR3aa: ASSSGGLEQY

abundance: many
j_gene: TRBJ2-7
v_gene: TRBV27
d_gene: NA
CDR3aa: ASTSLTGYEQY

abundance: many
j_gene: TRBJ2-5
v_gene: TRBV5-1
d_gene: NA
CDR3aa: ASSPEGSVGDVTQY

abundance: many
j_gene: TRBJ2-3
v_gene: TRBV5-5
d_gene: NA
CDR3aa: ASILGSDLAGFSDTQY

abundance: many
j_gene: TRBJ1-2
v_gene: TRBV29-1
d_gene: NA
CDR3aa: SVEVTVYGYT

abundance: NA
j_gene: TRBJ2-1
v_gene: TRBV27
d_gene: NA
CDR3aa: ASNAGLRSSYNEQF

abundance: many
j_gene: TRBJ2-7
v_gene: TRBV7-9
d_gene: NA
CDR3aa: ASSSTRGDYEQY

abundance: NA
j_gene: TRBJ2-1
v_gene: TRBV20-1
d_gene: TRBD2
CDR3aa: SARDITRLAGFENEQF

abundance: many
j_gene: TRBJ2-5
v_gene: TRBV28
d_gene: NA
CDR3aa: ASSLGMETQY

abundance: NA
j_gene: TRBJ1-2
v_gene: TRBV20-1
d_gene: NA
CDR3aa: SAREGTSRGYGYT

abundance: many
j_gene: TRBJ1-4
v_gene: TRBV19
d_gene: NA
CDR3aa: ASTGNRVREKLF

abundance: many
j_gene: TRBJ2-4
v_gene: TRBV4-2
d_gene: TRBD2
CDR3aa: ASSQGEGLGVDIQY

abundance: many
j_gene: TRBJ2-5
v_gene: TRBV19
d_gene: NA
CDR3aa: ASRNSGEETQY

abundance: many
j_gene: TRBJ2-5
v_gene: TRBV19
d_gene: TRBD2
CDR3aa: ASSIGTAGGETQY

abundance: NA
j_gene: TRBJ1-2
v_gene: TRBV29-1
d_gene: NA
CDR3aa: SVADTAYGYT

abundance: NA
j_gene: TRBJ2-5
v_gene: TRBV11-3
d_gene: TRBD2
CDR3aa: ASRWTSGTETQY